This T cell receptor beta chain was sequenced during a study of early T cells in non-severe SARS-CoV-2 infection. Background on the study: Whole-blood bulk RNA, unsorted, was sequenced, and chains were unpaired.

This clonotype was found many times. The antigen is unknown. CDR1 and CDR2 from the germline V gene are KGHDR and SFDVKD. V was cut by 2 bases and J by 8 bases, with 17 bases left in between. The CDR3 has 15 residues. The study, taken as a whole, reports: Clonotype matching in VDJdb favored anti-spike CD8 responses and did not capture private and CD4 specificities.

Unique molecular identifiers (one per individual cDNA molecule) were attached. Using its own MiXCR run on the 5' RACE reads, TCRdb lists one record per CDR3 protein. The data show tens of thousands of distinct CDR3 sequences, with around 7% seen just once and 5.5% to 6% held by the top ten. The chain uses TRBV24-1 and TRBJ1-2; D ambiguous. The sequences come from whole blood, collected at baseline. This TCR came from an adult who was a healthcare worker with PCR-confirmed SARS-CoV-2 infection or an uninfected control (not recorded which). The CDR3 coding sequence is TGTGCCACCAGTGATTCCCCCCCCCATCGGGGAGGCTACACCTTC. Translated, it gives CATSDSPPHRGGYTF.